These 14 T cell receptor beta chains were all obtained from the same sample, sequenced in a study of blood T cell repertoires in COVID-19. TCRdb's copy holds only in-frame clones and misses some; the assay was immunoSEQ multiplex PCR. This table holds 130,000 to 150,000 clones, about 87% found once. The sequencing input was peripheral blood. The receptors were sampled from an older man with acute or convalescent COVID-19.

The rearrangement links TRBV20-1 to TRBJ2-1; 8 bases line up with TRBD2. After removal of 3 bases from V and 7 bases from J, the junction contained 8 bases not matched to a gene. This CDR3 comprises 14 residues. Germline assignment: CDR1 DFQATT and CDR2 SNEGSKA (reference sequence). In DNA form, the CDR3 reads TGCAGTGCTAGTTTACGGGGGGGTCGGAATGAGCAGTTCTTC. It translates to CSASLRGGRNEQFF.

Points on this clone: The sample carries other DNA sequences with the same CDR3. CDR3 DNA sequence: TGTGCCAGCAGCCAAACCGGGGGCAATCAGCCCCAGCATTTT. Protein product: CASSQTGGNQPQHF. The gene calls are TRBV3-1 (or the pseudogene TRBV3-2) and TRBJ1-5; D gene uncertain. Germline V gives CDR1 LGHDT, CDR2 YNNKEL (reference sequence). V was cut by 2 bases and J by 2 bases, with 7 bases left in between. There are 14 residues in the CDR3.

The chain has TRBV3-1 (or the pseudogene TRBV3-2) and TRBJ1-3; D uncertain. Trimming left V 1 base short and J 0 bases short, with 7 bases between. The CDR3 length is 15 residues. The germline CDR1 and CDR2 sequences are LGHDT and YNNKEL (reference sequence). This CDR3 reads CASSQVPGSGNTIYF. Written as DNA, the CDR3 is TGTGCCAGCAGCCAAGTACCGGGCTCTGGAAACACCATATATTTT.

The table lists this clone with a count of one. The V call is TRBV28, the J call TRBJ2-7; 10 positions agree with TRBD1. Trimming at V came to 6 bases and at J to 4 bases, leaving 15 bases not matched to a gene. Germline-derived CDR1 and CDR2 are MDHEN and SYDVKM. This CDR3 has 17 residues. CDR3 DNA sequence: TGTGCCAGCAGCGCCGCTTCCGGGACAGGGGCGGCTTACGAGCAGTACTTC. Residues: CASSAASGTGAAYEQYF.

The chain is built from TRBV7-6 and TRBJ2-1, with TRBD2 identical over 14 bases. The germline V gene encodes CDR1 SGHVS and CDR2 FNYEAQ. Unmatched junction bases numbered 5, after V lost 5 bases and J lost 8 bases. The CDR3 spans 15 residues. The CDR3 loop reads CASSPGLAGVYEQFF. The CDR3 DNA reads TGTGCCAGCAGCCCGGGACTAGCGGGAGTATATGAGCAGTTCTTC.

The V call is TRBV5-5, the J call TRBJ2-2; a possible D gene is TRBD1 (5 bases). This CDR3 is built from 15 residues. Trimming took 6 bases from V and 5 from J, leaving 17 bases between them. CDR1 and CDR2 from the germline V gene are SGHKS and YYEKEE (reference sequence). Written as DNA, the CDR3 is TGTGCCAGCACTCCCCTGGGGCGCGAGACCGGGGAGCTGTTTTTT. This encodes CASTPLGRETGELFF.

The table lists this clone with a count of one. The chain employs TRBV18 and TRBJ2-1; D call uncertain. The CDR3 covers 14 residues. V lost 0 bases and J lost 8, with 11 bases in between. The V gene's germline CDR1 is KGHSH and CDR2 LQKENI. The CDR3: CASSPPSMGHEQFF. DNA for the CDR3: TGTGCCAGCTCACCACCGTCTATGGGCCATGAGCAGTTCTTC.

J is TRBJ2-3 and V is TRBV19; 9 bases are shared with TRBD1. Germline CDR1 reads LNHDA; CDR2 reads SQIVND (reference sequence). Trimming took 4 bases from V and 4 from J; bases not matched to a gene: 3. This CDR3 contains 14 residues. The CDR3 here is CASSTGQGADTQYF. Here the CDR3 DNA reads TGTGCCAGTAGTACGGGACAGGGTGCAGATACGCAGTATTTT.

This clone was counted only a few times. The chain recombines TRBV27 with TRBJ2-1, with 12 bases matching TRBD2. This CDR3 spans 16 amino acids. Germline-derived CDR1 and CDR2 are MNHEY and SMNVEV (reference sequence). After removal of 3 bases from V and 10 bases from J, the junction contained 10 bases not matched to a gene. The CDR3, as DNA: TGTGCCAGCAGTTTTTTCACGACTAGCGGGAGCGGGGAGCAGTTCTTC. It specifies CASSFFTTSGSGEQFF.

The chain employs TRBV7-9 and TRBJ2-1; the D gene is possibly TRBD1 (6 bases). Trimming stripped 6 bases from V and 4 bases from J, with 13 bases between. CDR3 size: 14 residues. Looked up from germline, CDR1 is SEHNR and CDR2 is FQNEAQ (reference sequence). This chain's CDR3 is CASSLTGVYNEQFF. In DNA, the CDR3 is TGTGCCAGCAGTTTGACAGGAGTTTACAATGAGCAGTTCTTC.

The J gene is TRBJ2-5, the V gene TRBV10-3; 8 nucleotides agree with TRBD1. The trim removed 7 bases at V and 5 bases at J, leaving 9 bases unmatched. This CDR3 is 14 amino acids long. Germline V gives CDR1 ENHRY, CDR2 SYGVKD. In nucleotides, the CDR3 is TGTGCCATCACCCCCGGACAGGGAGACGAGACCCAGTACTTC. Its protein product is CAITPGQGDETQYF.

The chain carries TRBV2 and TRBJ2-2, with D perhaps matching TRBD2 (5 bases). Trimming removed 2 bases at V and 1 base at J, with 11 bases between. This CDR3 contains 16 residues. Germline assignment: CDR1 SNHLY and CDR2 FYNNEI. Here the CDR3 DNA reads TGTGCCAGCAGTGAACGGGAAGTCAGGAACACCGGGGAGCTGTTTTTT. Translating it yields CASSEREVRNTGELFF.

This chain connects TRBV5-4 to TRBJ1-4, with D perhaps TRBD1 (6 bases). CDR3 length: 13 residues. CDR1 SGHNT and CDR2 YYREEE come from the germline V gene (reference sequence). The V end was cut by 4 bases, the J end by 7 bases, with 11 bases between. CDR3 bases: TGTGCCAGCAGCACGTTGACAGGTGAAAAACTGTTTTTT. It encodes CASSTLTGEKLFF.

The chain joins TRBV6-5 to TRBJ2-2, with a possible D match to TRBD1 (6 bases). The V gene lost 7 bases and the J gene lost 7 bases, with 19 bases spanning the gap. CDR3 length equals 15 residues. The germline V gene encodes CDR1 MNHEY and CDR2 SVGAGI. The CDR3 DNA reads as TGTGCCAGCAAGGGACAATCCGTCCTAGGCGGGGAGCTGTTTTTT. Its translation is CASKGQSVLGGELFF.